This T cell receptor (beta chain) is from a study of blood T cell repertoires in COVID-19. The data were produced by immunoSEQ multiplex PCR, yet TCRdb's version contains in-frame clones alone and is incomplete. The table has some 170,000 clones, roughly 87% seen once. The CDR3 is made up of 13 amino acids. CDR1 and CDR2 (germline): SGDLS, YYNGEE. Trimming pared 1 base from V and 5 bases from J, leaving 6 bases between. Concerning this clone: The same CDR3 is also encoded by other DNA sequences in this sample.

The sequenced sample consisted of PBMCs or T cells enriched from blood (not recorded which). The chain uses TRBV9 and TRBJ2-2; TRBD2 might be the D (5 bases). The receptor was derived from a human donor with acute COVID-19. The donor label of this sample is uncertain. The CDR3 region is CASSVTGTGELFF. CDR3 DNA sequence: TGTGCCAGCAGCGTAACGGGGACCGGGGAGCTGTTTTTT.